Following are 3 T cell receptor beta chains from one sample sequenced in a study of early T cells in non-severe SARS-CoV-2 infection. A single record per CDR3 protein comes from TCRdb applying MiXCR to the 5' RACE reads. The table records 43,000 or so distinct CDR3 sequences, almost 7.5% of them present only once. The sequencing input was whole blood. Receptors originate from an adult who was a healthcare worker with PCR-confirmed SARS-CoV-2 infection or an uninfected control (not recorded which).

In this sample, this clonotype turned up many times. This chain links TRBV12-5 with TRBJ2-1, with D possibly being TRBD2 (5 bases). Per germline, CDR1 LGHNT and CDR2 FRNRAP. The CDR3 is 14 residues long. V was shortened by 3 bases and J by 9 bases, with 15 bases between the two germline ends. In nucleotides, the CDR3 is TGTGCTAGTGGTTTAACTAGGAGCCTTCCTGAGCAGTTCTTC. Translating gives CASGLTRSLPEQFF.

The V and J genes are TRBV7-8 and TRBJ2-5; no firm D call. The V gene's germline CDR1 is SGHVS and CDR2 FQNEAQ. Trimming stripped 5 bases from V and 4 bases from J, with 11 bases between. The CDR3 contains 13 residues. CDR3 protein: CASSPHPAETQYF. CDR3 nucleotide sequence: TGTGCCAGCAGCCCCCATCCAGCAGAGACCCAGTACTTC. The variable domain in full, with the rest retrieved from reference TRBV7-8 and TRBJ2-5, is GAGVSQSPRYKVAKRGQDVALRCDPISGHVSLFWYQQALGQGPEFLTYFQNEAQLDKSGLPSDRFFAERPEGSVSTLKIQRTQQEDSAVYLCASSPHPAETQYFGPGTRLLVL.

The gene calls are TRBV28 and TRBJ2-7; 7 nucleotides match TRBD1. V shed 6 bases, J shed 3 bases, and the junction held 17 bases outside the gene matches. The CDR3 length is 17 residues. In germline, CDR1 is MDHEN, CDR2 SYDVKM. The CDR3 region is CASSGITIRQGYYEQYF. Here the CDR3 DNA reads TGTGCCAGCAGCGGAATTACCATCAGACAGGGATACTACGAGCAGTACTTC. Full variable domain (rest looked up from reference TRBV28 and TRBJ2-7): DVKVTQSSRYLVKRTGEKVFLECVQDMDHENMFWYRQDPGLGLRLIYFSYDVKMKEKGDIPEGYSVSREKKERFSLILESASTNQTSMYLCASSGITIRQGYYEQYFGPGTRLTVT.